This is a list of T cell receptor beta chains from one sample in a study of neurological immune-mediated disorders. TCRdb processed the 5' RACE reads anew with MiXCR; each CDR3 protein has one entry. Of about 59,000 distinct CDR3 sequences in the sample, roughly 4% were seen once. The sample taken for sequencing was PBMCs. These receptors were collected from a woman aged 45-65 years with multiple sclerosis. CDR3s leave out the opening cysteine and the closing phenylalanine or tryptophan. Size is omitted from some rows. Given values are once, few, many or a class for expanded clones.

TRBV9	many	TRBJ2-3	ASSLLGRASTDTQY
TRBV20-1	.	TRBJ2-7	SARETRSEQY
TRBV12-3/TRBV12-4	many	TRBJ1-6	ASSPAGVKGSYNSPLH
TRBV11-3	many	TRBJ1-1	ASSRQLNTEAF
TRBV5-1	few	TRBJ2-2	ASSLGDREPNTGELF
TRBV7-2	many	TRBJ2-2	ASSPNVLTGELF
TRBV27	many	TRBJ1-2	ASCPSGTNYGYT
TRBV7-9	many	TRBJ2-1	ASSPIYPAGQF
TRBV28	many	TRBJ2-7	ASSFSGLAGDEQY
TRBV7-2	many	TRBJ2-1	ASSFAGLPNNEQF
TRBV20-1	few	TRBJ1-5	SVPQGAGSNQPQN
TRBV7-9	many	TRBJ2-2	ASSLQAGGAGELF